This T cell receptor beta chain was sequenced in a study of tumor-infiltrating lymphocytes in primary liver carcinoma. TCR beta cDNA was reverse-transcribed from 450 to 500 ng of total RNA. The reaction used a constant-region primer and ProtoScript II reverse transcriptase. ARM-PCR was slightly modified, and three nested multiplex PCR rounds with it gave rise to the TCR beta libraries. TRBV1-TRBV30 forward and Cbeta reverse primers drove the first two roughly 10-cycle rounds. TCRdb analysed the multiplex PCR reads with MiXCR anew, one entry per CDR3 protein. The sample includes 35,000 to 50,000 distinct CDR3 sequences, around 80% of them seen just once. Germline V gene sequence: CDR1 SEHNR, CDR2 FQNEAQ (reference sequence). This CDR3 contains 12 residues. The V end was cut by 7 bases, the J end by 10 bases, with 16 bases between. About this clonotype: With a much larger clone just one base away, this may be a read error.

Bulk tissue was left unsorted, and RNA and DNA were co-extracted from about 19-30 mg of it. Donors underwent surgery for histopathologically diagnosed primary liver carcinoma. This TCR came from a woman under 40 with primary liver carcinoma and hepatitis B virus infection. Sequencing used tumor-adjacent normal liver tissue. The chain combines TRBV7-9 with TRBJ1-2, with D possibly being TRBD1 (6 bases). CDR3 residues: CASTSQGYDYTF. CDR3 in DNA: TGTGCCAGCACCTCACAGGGTTACGACTACACCTTC.